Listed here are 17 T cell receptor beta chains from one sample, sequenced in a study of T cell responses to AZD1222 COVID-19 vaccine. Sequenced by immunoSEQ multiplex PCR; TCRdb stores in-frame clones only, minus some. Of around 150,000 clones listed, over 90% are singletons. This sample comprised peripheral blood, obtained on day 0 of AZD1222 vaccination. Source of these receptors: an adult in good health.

The chain's CDR3 is CASSLQTSIEQYF. CDR3 DNA sequence: TGTGCCAGCAGTTTACAGACTAGCATCGAGCAGTACTTC. The chain joins TRBV12-3 or TRBV12-4 to TRBJ2-7; 7 nucleotides align to TRBD2. This CDR3 has 13 amino acids. The trim removed 2 bases at V and 6 bases at J, leaving 4 bases unmatched.

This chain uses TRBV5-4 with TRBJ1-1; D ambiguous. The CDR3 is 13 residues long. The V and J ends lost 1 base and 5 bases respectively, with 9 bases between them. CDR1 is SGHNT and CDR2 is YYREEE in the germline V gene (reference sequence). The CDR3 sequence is CASSLPGVTEAFF. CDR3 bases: TGTGCCAGCAGCTTGCCGGGAGTTACTGAAGCTTTCTTT.

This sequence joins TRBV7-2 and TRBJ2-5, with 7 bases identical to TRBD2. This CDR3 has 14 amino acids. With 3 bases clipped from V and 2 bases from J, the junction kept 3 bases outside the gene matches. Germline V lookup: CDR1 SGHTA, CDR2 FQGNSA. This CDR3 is CASSFSGGQETQYF. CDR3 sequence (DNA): TGTGCCAGCAGCTTTTCCGGGGGGCAAGAGACCCAGTACTTC.

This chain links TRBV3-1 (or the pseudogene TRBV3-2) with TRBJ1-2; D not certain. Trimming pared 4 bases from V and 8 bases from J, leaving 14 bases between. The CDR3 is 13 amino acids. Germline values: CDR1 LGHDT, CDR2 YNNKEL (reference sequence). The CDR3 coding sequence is TGTGCCAGCAGCCTACAGATATCTAAAGGCTACACCTTC. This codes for CASSLQISKGYTF.

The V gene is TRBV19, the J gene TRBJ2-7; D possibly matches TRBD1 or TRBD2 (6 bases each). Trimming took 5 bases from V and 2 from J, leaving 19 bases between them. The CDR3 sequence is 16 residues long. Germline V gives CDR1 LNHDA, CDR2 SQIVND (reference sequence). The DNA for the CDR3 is TGTGCCAGTAGTCCGAAAGGAGGGGGAGGTCCCTACGAGCAGTACTTC. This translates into CASSPKGGGGPYEQYF.

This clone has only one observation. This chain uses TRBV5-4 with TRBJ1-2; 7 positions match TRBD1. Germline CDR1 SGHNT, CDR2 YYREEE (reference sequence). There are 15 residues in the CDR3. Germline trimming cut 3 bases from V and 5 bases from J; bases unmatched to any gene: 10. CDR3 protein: CASSSVGGAGYGYTF. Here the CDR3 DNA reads TGTGCCAGCAGCTCCGTAGGGGGCGCGGGTTATGGCTACACCTTC.

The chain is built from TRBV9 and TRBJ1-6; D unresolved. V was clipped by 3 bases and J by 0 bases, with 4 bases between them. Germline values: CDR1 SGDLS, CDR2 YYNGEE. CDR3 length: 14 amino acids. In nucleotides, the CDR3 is TGTGCCAGCAGCGACAGCTCCTATAATTCACCCCTCCACTTT. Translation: CASSDSSYNSPLHF.

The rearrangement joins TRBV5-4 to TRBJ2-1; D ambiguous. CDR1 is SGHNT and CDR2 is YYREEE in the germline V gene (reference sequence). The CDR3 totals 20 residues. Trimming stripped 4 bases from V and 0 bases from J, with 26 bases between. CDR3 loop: CASSLERIAPTMSSYNEQFF. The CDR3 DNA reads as TGTGCCAGCAGCCTCGAACGGATCGCTCCTACAATGAGCTCCTACAATGAGCAGTTCTTC. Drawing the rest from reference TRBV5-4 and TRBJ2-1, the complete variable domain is ETGVTQSPTHLIKTRGQQVTLRCSSQSGHNTVSWYQQALGQGPQFIFQYYREEENGRGNFPPRFSGLQFPNYSSELNVNALELDDSALYLCASSLERIAPTMSSYNEQFFGPGTRLTVL.

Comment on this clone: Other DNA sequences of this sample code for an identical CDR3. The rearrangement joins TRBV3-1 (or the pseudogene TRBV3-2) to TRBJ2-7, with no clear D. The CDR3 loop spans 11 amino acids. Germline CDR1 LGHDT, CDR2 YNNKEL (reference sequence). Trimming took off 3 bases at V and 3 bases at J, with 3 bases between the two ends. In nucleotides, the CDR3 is TGTGCCAGCAGCCAGAACTACGAGCAGTACTTC. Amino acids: CASSQNYEQYF.

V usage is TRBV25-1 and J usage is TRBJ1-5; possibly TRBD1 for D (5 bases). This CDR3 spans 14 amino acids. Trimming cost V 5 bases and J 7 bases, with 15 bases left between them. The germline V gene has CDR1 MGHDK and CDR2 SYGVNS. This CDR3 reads CASSKTGSGQPQHF. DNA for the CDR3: TGTGCCAGCAGTAAAACAGGTTCGGGACAGCCCCAGCATTTT.

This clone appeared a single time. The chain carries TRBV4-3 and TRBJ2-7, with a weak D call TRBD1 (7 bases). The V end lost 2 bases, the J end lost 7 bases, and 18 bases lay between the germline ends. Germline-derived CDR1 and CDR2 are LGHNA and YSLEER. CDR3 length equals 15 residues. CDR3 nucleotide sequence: TGCGCCAGCAGCCAATACGCAAAGGGGGCGGGAGAGCAGTACTTC. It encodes CASSQYAKGAGEQYF.

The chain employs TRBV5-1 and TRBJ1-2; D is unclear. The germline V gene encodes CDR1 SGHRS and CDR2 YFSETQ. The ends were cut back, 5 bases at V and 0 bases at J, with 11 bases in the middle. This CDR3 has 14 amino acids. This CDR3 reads CASRSGGPNYGYTF. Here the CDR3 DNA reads TGCGCCAGCAGATCGGGCGGTCCTAACTATGGCTACACCTTC.

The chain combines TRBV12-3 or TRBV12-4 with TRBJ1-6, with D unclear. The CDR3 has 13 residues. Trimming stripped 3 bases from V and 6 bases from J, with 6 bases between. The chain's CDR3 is CASSLRANSPLHF. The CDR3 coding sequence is TGTGCCAGCAGTTTGAGGGCTAATTCACCCCTCCACTTT.

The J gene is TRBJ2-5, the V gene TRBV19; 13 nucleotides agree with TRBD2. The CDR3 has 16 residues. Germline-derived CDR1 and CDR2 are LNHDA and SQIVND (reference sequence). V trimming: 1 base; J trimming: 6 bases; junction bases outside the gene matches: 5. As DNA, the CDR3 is TGTGCCAGTAGTATAGGGACTAGCGGGGGATTACAGACCCAGTACTTC. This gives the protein CASSIGTSGGLQTQYF.

Here the CDR3 DNA reads TGTGCCACCCACAGGGGATCCTACGAGCAGTACTTC. It codes for CATHRGSYEQYF. This rearrangement joins TRBV6-1 to TRBJ2-7; 7 bases align to TRBD1. CDR1 MNHNS and CDR2 SASEGT come from the germline V gene. CDR3 length equals 12 residues. The V segment lost 10 bases and the J segment 1 base; nucleotides outside the gene matches: 4.

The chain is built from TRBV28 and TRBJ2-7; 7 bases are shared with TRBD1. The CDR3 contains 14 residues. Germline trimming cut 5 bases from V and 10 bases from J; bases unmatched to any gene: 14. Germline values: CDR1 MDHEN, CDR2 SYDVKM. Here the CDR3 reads CASSRGGQLLDQYF. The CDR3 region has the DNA TGTGCCAGCAGTCGTGGGGGACAGCTTCTAGATCAGTACTTC.

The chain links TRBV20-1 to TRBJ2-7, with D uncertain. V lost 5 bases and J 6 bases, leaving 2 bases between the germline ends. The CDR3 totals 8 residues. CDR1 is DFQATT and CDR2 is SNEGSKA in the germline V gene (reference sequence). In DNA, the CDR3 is TGCAGTGCTGGCGAGCAGTACTTC. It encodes CSAGEQYF.